The 21 T cell receptor beta chains given below trace back to one sample, sequenced in a study of molecular identifiers for immune sequencing clone quantification (dated 2018 in TCRdb). Libraries were built with PCR. TCRdb records Illumina HiSeq 4000 as the sequencer. Starting from the raw public reads, TCRdb applied fastp trimming at Q25, assembled clones with MiXCR and retained in-frame beta chains. Here each entry gathers all rows of one CDR3 protein and keeps the most common genes and DNA. The sample records 600,000 to 650,000 distinct CDR3 sequences, 20% of which are singletons. Of the sample, roughly 0.83% is held by the ten largest clones. Sequencing was carried out using naive CD8+ T cells from blood, with Jurkat cell RNA spiked in. The cell subset or site label of this sample denotes: FACS-sorted CD8+CD4-CCR7+CD45RA+ naive T cells. These receptor sequences come from a human donor in good health. Some libraries in this study had Jurkat cell RNA spiked in.

Remarks on this clonotype: The junction shows a germline mismatch at one end, possibly a read error. The chain has TRBV4-3 and TRBJ2-7; 8 bases map to TRBD1. CDR1 LGHNA and CDR2 YSLEER come from the germline V gene. The CDR3 totals 14 residues. CDR3 in amino acids: CACSLGQGAYEQHF. DNA of the CDR3: TGCGCCTGCAGCTTAGGCCAGGGGGCCTACGAGCAGCACTTC.

This clonotype was counted at least ten times. The chain couples TRBV4-3 to TRBJ2-6; no definite D call. Germline assignment: CDR1 LGHNA and CDR2 YSLEER. Trimming took off 1 base at V and 4 bases at J, with 14 bases between the two ends. This CDR3 comprises 17 residues. CDR3 sequence (DNA): TGCGCCAGCAGCCAAGTTGGTGACCTTTCCGGGGCCAACGTCCTGACTTTC. Translating gives CASSQVGDLSGANVLTF.

This chain links TRBV5-6 with TRBJ2-7; possible D gene TRBD1, 5 bases. Trimming cost V 1 base and J 5 bases, with 13 bases left between them. CDR3 length: 14 amino acids. Germline loops: CDR1 SGHDT, CDR2 YYEEEE. This CDR3 is CASSLWGIRNEQYF. The DNA of the CDR3 is TGTGCCAGCAGCTTGTGGGGCATCAGGAACGAGCAGTACTTC.

In its sample, this clonotype was seen many times. This chain joins TRBV27 and TRBJ2-3; D is possibly TRBD2 (5 bases). The length of the CDR3 is 15 residues. V lost 2 bases and J lost 0, with 9 bases in between. CDR1 and CDR2 from the germline V gene are MNHEY and SMNVEV (reference sequence). The CDR3 DNA reads as TGTGCCAGCAGTTTAAACAGACTAAGCACAGATACGCAGTATTTT. This encodes CASSLNRLSTDTQYF.

This clonotype was counted at least ten times. V is TRBV24-1 and J is TRBJ2-1, with a weak D call TRBD2 (6 bases). Trimming cost V 1 base and J 7 bases, with 10 bases left between them. This CDR3 spans 14 amino acids. Germline V gene sequence: CDR1 KGHDR, CDR2 SFDVKD. CDR3 loop: CATSDFREMNEQFF. The DNA for the CDR3 is TGTGCCACCAGTGATTTTCGGGAGATGAATGAGCAGTTCTTC.

This clonotype was counted many times. The chain employs TRBV7-9 and TRBJ2-5, with TRBD1 as a possible D gene (6 bases). Germline V gives CDR1 SEHNR, CDR2 FQNEAQ (reference sequence). This CDR3 is built from 17 residues. Trimming stripped 5 bases from V and 2 bases from J, with 21 bases between. CDR3 nucleotides: TGTGCCAGCAGCAGTACACATAGGGGGTTTTTACAAGAGACCCAGTACTTC. Protein product: CASSSTHRGFLQETQYF.

This clonotype has at least ten counts. The chain carries TRBV18 and TRBJ1-1; D is uncertain. Germline CDR1 is KGHSH and CDR2 is LQKENI. Trimming cost V 0 bases and J 3 bases, with 14 bases left between them. The CDR3 has 16 amino acids. The CDR3 DNA follows: TGTGCCAGCTCACCACCGGGTCACACAGACTACACTGAAGCTTTCTTT. Translated, it gives CASSPPGHTDYTEAFF.

This clonotype appeared many times. The CDR3: CASSPSQGTDTQYF. In nucleotides, the CDR3 is TGTGCCAGTAGTCCCTCACAGGGCACAGATACGCAGTATTTT. The chain couples TRBV19 to TRBJ2-3, with a tentative D call TRBD1 (5 bases). Between the trimmed V and J ends, which lost 5 bases and 1 base, there was a span of 10 bases. The CDR3 is made up of 14 amino acids. Germline assignment: CDR1 LNHDA and CDR2 SQIVND (reference sequence).

The V gene is TRBV7-6, the J gene TRBJ2-7; no definite D call. The germline V gene encodes CDR1 SGHVS and CDR2 FNYEAQ. The CDR3 has 14 residues. V was clipped by 5 bases and J by 1 base, with 12 bases between them. The CDR3 spells CASSAVLGSYEQYF. The CDR3 region has the DNA TGTGCCAGCAGCGCCGTGTTGGGGTCCTACGAGCAGTACTTC.

This rearrangement joins TRBV4-1 to TRBJ2-1; 12 bases align to TRBD2. The CDR3 is made up of 16 amino acids. With 8 bases clipped from V and 10 bases from J, the junction kept 15 bases outside the gene matches. Germline V CDR1 and CDR2: MGHRA, YSYEKL. This chain's CDR3 is CASCPQMASGREEQFF. In DNA, the CDR3 is TGCGCCAGCTGCCCCCAAATGGCTAGCGGGAGGGAGGAGCAGTTCTTC.

The rearrangement links TRBV5-3 to TRBJ1-3; 7 nucleotides line up with TRBD1. TRBV5-3 is an ORF, and what it does is uncertain. The CDR3 spans 16 residues. J gave up 0 bases and V 8 bases, and 11 bases lay outside the gene matches. The CDR3 sequence is CASGSTGTVSGNTIYF. The CDR3 bases are TGTGCCAGCGGCTCAACTGGGACAGTCTCTGGAAACACCATATATTTT.

In DNA form, the CDR3 reads TGCAGTGCTAGTTTTTCCCAGAGCCCTAACTATGGCTACACCTTC. This sequence encodes CSASFSQSPNYGYTF. The J gene is TRBJ1-2, the V gene TRBV20-1; the D is unclear. With 3 bases removed from V and 0 bases from J, the gap between germline ends came to 14 bases. This CDR3 contains 15 residues. Germline V gene lookup returns CDR1 DFQATT and CDR2 SNEGSKA (reference sequence).

As to this clonotype: At one of its ends the junction is not consistent with the germline gene, which may arise from a read error. This chain uses TRBV9 with TRBJ2-7; 11 bases map to TRBD2. This CDR3 contains 15 residues. Germline V gene data show CDR1 as SGDLS and CDR2 as YYNGEE. The CDR3 region has the DNA TGTGTCAGCAGCCCTTCCTGGGGACTAGCGGTCGAGCAGTACTTC. Translation: CVSSPSWGLAVEQYF.

Note on this clonotype: A clone one base away is much larger, so this may be a read error. This chain connects TRBV13 to TRBJ2-5; D not resolved. Per germline, CDR1 PRHDT and CDR2 FYEKMQ (reference sequence). Between the trimmed V and J ends, which lost 4 bases and 1 base, there was a span of 13 bases. The length of the CDR3 is 15 residues. The CDR3 region is CASSSGASSQETQYF. In nucleotides, the CDR3 is TGTGCCAGCAGCTCAGGCGCCTCGTCCCAAGAGACCCAGTACTTC.

This clonotype was detected only a few times. The CDR3 reads CASSYSFASSNQPQHF. DNA of the CDR3: TGTGCCAGCAGTTACTCGTTTGCAAGTAGCAATCAGCCCCAGCATTTT. The rearrangement joins TRBV6-2 or TRBV6-3 to TRBJ1-5; D is ambiguous. Trimming stripped 0 bases from V and 0 bases from J, with 9 bases between. Germline lookup yields CDR1 MNHEY and CDR2 SVGEGT. The CDR3 is 16 amino acids.

Worth noting for this clonotype: A much larger clone is a single base away; this may be a read error. The rearrangement links TRBV7-9 to TRBJ1-1; TRBD1 is a possible D gene (6 bases). The CDR3 spans 16 residues. CDR1 is SEHNR, CDR2 FQNEAQ, per germline (reference sequence). CDR3 loop: CASSLARGGGDTETFF. The CDR3 nucleotides read TGTGCCAGCAGCTTAGCGCGTGGGGGCGGCGACACTGAAACTTTCTTT.

The sample holds many counts of this clonotype. This chain links TRBV6-5 with TRBJ2-5; D is possibly TRBD1 or TRBD2 (7 bases each). V was shortened by 2 bases and J by 4 bases, with 17 bases between the two germline ends. The CDR3 is 16 amino acids. Germline assignment: CDR1 MNHEY and CDR2 SVGAGI. The CDR3 sequence is CASSYAGGGYGETQYF. CDR3 nucleotide sequence: TGTGCCAGCAGTTACGCAGGGGGGGGGTATGGAGAGACCCAGTACTTC.

This clonotype was seen at least ten times. The chain joins TRBV9 to TRBJ2-2; TRBD1 is a possible D gene (5 bases). The germline CDR1 and CDR2 sequences are SGDLS and YYNGEE. CDR3 length: 16 residues. Trimming took off 4 bases at V and 0 bases at J, with 13 bases between the two ends. The DNA for the CDR3 is TGTGCCAGCAGCAACCCCAGGGTTACGAACACCGGGGAGCTGTTTTTT. The encoded protein is CASSNPRVTNTGELFF. The full variable domain, in which reference TRBV9 and TRBJ2-2 provide the parts outside the CDR3, is DSGVTQTPKHLITATGQRVTLRCSPRSGDLSVYWYQQSLDQGLQFLIQYYNGEERAKGNILERFSAQQFPDLHSELNLSSLELGDSALYFCASSNPRVTNTGELFFGEGSRLTVL.

V and J are TRBV19 and TRBJ1-1; TRBD1 agrees at 10 bases. Unmatched junction bases numbered 8, after V lost 6 bases and J lost 4 bases. The CDR3 is 15 amino acids. Per germline, CDR1 LNHDA and CDR2 SQIVND (reference sequence). The CDR3 coding sequence is TGTGCCAGTAGAATCGGGGACAGGGGACGCACTGAAGCTTTCTTT. Translation: CASRIGDRGRTEAFF.

As concerns this clonotype: Without the conserved terminal phenylalanine or tryptophan, this CDR3 likely stems from a read error. V is TRBV7-9 and J is TRBJ2-5; tentatively, D is TRBD2 (6 bases). Germline V gene lookup returns CDR1 SEHNR and CDR2 FQNEAQ (reference sequence). CDR3 length: 13 amino acids. Trimming removed 4 bases from V and 2 bases from J, with 8 bases in between. The CDR3 sequence is CASSSGVQETQYS. DNA of the CDR3: TGTGCCAGCAGCTCGGGAGTTCAAGAGACCCAGTACTCC.

The rearrangement uses TRBV29-1 and TRBJ2-1; 8 nucleotides agree with TRBD2. CDR1 is SQVTM and CDR2 is ANQGSEA in the germline V gene. After removal of 3 bases from V and 8 bases from J, the junction contained 6 bases not matched to a gene. The length of the CDR3 is 13 residues. CDR3 sequence: CSVDSAGGDEQFF. CDR3 DNA sequence: TGCAGCGTTGATAGTGCGGGAGGCGATGAGCAGTTCTTC.